A single sample is the source of the 15 T cell receptor beta chains below, sequenced in a study of a mutant IDH1 vaccine in newly diagnosed glioma. The time point: week 35, safety follow-up. A single vaccine dose contained 300 ug of mutant IDH1 20-mer peptide, and topical imiquimod was used with it. Assay: immunoSEQ multiplex PCR; the TCRdb copy retains only in-frame clones and omits some. This table has around 31,000 clones, roughly 75% appearing once. Their recognized antigens are unknown. The starting material was PBMCs, obtained from a glioma patient whose treatment included an IDH1 peptide vaccine. The receptors stem from a woman aged 40-49 years with glioma.

The chain employs TRBV6-5 and TRBJ2-3, with a weak D call TRBD2 (6 bases). Deletions cut 0 bases from V and 2 bases from J, with 12 bases between. From germline, CDR1 is MNHEY and CDR2 SVGAGI. This CDR3 comprises 16 residues. In DNA form, the CDR3 reads TGTGCCAGCAGTTACTCCCGGACGGGGGTCACAGATACGCAGTATTTT. Its protein is CASSYSRTGVTDTQYF.

The V call is TRBV4-3, the J call TRBJ2-3, with D unclear. This CDR3 is built from 16 residues. Germline loops: CDR1 LGHNA, CDR2 YSLEER. Trimming removed 2 bases from V and 0 bases from J, with 12 bases in between. The CDR3 loop reads CASSQSTAMSTDTQYF. CDR3 DNA sequence: TGCGCCAGCAGCCAATCAACCGCTATGAGCACAGATACGCAGTATTTT.

The chain joins TRBV5-4 to TRBJ2-7; 11 bases map to TRBD1. V gave up 2 bases and J gave up 6 bases; unmatched junction bases: 4. CDR3 length equals 14 residues. Germline CDR1 is SGHNT and CDR2 is YYREEE (reference sequence). In DNA, the CDR3 is TGTGCCAGCAGCTTTTCCGGGACAGGGGGCGAGCAGTACTTC. Translation gives CASSFSGTGGEQYF.

The chain is built from TRBV2 and TRBJ1-2; a possible D gene is TRBD1 (6 bases). Germline values: CDR1 SNHLY, CDR2 FYNNEI. The ends were cut back, 2 bases at V and 8 bases at J, with 15 bases in the middle. The CDR3 is 14 amino acids. The CDR3 reads CASSEWGGLEGYTF. The CDR3, as DNA: TGTGCCAGCAGTGAATGGGGGGGGCTCGAGGGCTACACCTTC.

This sequence joins TRBV6-6 and TRBJ2-5; tentative D call: TRBD2 (6 bases). CDR3 length: 14 amino acids. The V gene lost 6 bases and the J gene lost 0 bases, with 11 bases spanning the gap. In germline, CDR1 is MNHNY, CDR2 SVGAGI (reference sequence). The CDR3 DNA reads TGTGCCAGCAGGGGACTTCAGTACCAAGAGACCCAGTACTTC. Translation: CASRGLQYQETQYF.

V and J are TRBV6-1 and TRBJ1-1; D unresolved. This CDR3 has 13 residues. Germline V gene data show CDR1 as MNHNS and CDR2 as SASEGT. V was trimmed by 2 bases and J by 3 bases, leaving 7 bases between them. CDR3 nucleotide sequence: TGTGCCAGCAGTGAATTCGGGCACACTGAAGCTTTCTTT. It translates to CASSEFGHTEAFF.

This rearrangement joins TRBV6-5 to TRBJ2-2; unclear D gene. Germline-derived CDR1 and CDR2 are MNHEY and SVGAGI. The CDR3 sequence is 13 residues long. V was shortened by 4 bases and J by 8 bases, with 11 bases between the two germline ends. CDR3 sequence reads: CASSFTTSGELFF. The DNA for the CDR3 is TGTGCCAGCAGTTTCACCACCTCGGGGGAGCTGTTTTTT.

This clone was picked up a small number of times. This chain connects TRBV25-1 to TRBJ1-2; no reliable D call. The CDR3 consists of 14 residues. The germline V gene has CDR1 MGHDK and CDR2 SYGVNS. The V gene lost 1 base and the J gene lost 4 bases, with 10 bases spanning the gap. The CDR3 nucleotides read TGTGCCAGCAGTGAATTGTACGTTGGCTATGGCTACACCTTC. Protein sequence: CASSELYVGYGYTF.

A word on this clone: Compared with germline, one end of the junction differs, possibly owing to a read error. In the same sample, other DNA sequences code for this CDR3. The genes are TRBV10-3 and TRBJ1-4, with TRBD1 as a possible D gene (5 bases). Per the germline V gene, CDR1 is ENHRY and CDR2 is SYGVKD. The CDR3 runs 11 residues. CDR3 in amino acids: CAIKQGEKLFF. The DNA of the CDR3 is TGTGCCATAAAACAAGGGGAAAAGCTGTTTTTT.

This clone was observed a handful of times. The rearrangement uses TRBV5-1 and TRBJ2-5; 11 nucleotides line up with TRBD2. The CDR3 loop spans 15 amino acids. Germline assignment: CDR1 SGHRS and CDR2 YFSETQ. Losses at the gene ends were 5 bases for V and 2 bases for J; bases not matched to a gene: 5. CDR3 region: CASRAVAGGQETQYF. CDR3 nucleotides: TGCGCCAGCAGGGCCGTAGCGGGGGGGCAAGAGACCCAGTACTTC. Full variable domain (remainder filled in from reference TRBV5-1 and TRBJ2-5): KAGVTQTPRYLIKTRGQQVTLSCSPISGHRSVSWYQQTPGQGLQFLFEYFSETQRNKGNFPGRFSGRQFSNSRSEMNVSTLELGDSALYLCASRAVAGGQETQYFGPGTRLLVL.

V usage is TRBV15 and J usage is TRBJ1-6; D call uncertain. The germline V gene encodes CDR1 LNHNV and CDR2 YYDKDF (reference sequence). V was trimmed by 1 base and J by 3 bases, leaving 7 bases between them. The CDR3 spans 15 residues. The CDR3 bases are TGTGCCACCAGCAGAGGGCTCAGCTATAATTCACCCCTCCACTTT. Translating gives CATSRGLSYNSPLHF.

The V call is TRBV10-2, the J call TRBJ2-1, with 8 positions matching TRBD1. V lost 5 bases to trimming and J lost 10 bases; unmatched junction nucleotides: 10. The CDR3 has 14 amino acids. Per germline, CDR1 WSHSY and CDR2 SAAADI. The CDR3 protein is CASSPTGELGEQFF. The CDR3 DNA reads as TGCGCCAGCAGTCCGACAGGGGAGCTGGGCGAGCAGTTCTTC.

J is TRBJ1-1 and V is TRBV6-5; TRBD1 matches 8 bases. The V segment lost 6 bases and the J segment 0 bases; nucleotides outside the gene matches: 9. This CDR3 comprises 16 residues. Germline V gene lookup returns CDR1 MNHEY and CDR2 SVGAGI. This CDR3 reads CASSYTGGIMNTEAFF. The DNA of the CDR3 is TGTGCCAGCAGCTACACAGGGGGGATAATGAACACTGAAGCTTTCTTT.

This clone came up a few times. The V and J genes are TRBV11-2 and TRBJ2-5; no definite D call. V was pared by 0 bases and J by 5 bases, with 7 bases between. CDR1 and CDR2 from the germline V gene are SGHAT and FQNNGV. The CDR3 is made up of 13 amino acids. In nucleotides, the CDR3 is TGTGCCAGCAGCTTAGAAGAGTGGGAGACCCAGTACTTC. Protein: CASSLEEWETQYF.

This chain links TRBV5-1 with TRBJ1-5, with no clear D. The CDR3 sequence is 16 residues long. Trimming removed 4 bases from V and 5 bases from J, with 19 bases in between. Germline assignment: CDR1 SGHRS and CDR2 YFSETQ. CDR3 DNA: TGCGCCAGCAGCCCCCAAACTGCCCTGGGTCATCAGCCCCAGCATTTT. Protein product: CASSPQTALGHQPQHF.